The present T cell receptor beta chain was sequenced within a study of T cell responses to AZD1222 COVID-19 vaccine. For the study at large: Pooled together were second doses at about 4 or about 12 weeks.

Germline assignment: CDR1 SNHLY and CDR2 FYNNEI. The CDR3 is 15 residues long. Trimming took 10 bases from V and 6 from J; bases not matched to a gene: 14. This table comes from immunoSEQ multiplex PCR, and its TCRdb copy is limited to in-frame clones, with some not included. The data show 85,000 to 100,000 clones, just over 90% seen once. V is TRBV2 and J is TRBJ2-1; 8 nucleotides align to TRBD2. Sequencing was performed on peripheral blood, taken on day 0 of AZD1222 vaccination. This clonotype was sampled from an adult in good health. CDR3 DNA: TGTGCCACCCTAGGTGGCGGGGGGCTCTTCAATGAGCAGTTCTTC. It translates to CATLGGGGLFNEQFF. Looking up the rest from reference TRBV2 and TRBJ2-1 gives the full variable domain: EPEVTQTPSHQVTQMGQEVILRCVPISNHLYFYWYRQILGQKVEFLVSFYNNEISEKSEIFDDQFSVERPDGSNFTLKIRSTKLEDSAMYFCATLGGGGLFNEQFFGPGTRLTVL.